This TCR beta chain was sequenced during a study of blood T cell repertoires in COVID-19. Clones were read by immunoSEQ multiplex PCR, and TCRdb kept only the in-frame ones, dropping some. The data show around 250,000 clones, around 80% seen once. Looked up from germline, CDR1 is SGHTA and CDR2 is FQGNSA. V shed 0 bases, J shed 5 bases, and the junction held 4 bases outside the gene matches. The CDR3 runs to 16 residues. What was sequenced was peripheral blood. This receptor was identified in a woman between 18 and 29 years old with acute or convalescent COVID-19. The J gene is TRBJ1-3, the V gene TRBV7-2; 10 bases map to TRBD1. The CDR3 bases are TGTGCCAGCAGCTTAGCTGAGACAGGGGGCAGAAACACCATATATTTT. Its protein is CASSLAETGGRNTIYF. The entire variable domain, with the rest obtained from reference TRBV7-2 and TRBJ1-3, is as follows: GAGVSQSPSNKVTEKGKDVELRCDPISGHTALYWYRQSLGQGLEFLIYFQGNSAPDKSGLPSDRFSAERTGGSVSTLTIQRTQQEDSAVYLCASSLAETGGRNTIYFGEGSWLTVV.